The 3 T cell receptor beta chains presented below share a single source sample, sequenced in a study of blood T cell repertoires in COVID-19. Clones were sequenced by immunoSEQ multiplex PCR, and TCRdb holds only the in-frame ones, with some missing. Among around 220,000 clones listed, 90% to 95% were seen once. Input material: PBMCs or T cells enriched from blood (not recorded which). The receptors here all came from a woman between 18 and 29 years old who had recovered from COVID-19.

The V gene is TRBV6-1, the J gene TRBJ1-3; D unclear. The CDR3 loop spans 15 amino acids. Trimming removed 6 bases from V and 0 bases from J, with 12 bases in between. Germline V gives CDR1 MNHNS, CDR2 SASEGT. CDR3 sequence (DNA): TGTGCCAGCAGCAAGGACGGGAGCTCTGGAAACACCATATATTTT. This gives the protein CASSKDGSSGNTIYF.

Note on this clone: The sample carries other DNA sequences with the same CDR3. The CDR3 nucleotides are TGTGCCAGCTCACCACTAGCGGGAGAGACCCAGTACTTC. Translated, it gives CASSPLAGETQYF. This rearrangement joins TRBV18 to TRBJ2-5; 7 positions match TRBD2. The V gene end was trimmed by 1 base and the J gene end by 4 bases; junction bases not matched to a gene: 0. CDR3 length: 13 residues. Germline CDR1 reads KGHSH; CDR2 reads LQKENI.

This clone was found a few times. This chain connects TRBV2 to TRBJ1-4; D might be TRBD1 (5 bases). The germline V gene encodes CDR1 SNHLY and CDR2 FYNNEI. V was shortened by 6 bases and J by 7 bases, with 12 bases between the two germline ends. The CDR3 loop spans 13 amino acids. The CDR3, as DNA: TGTGCCAGCAGCCCCACCGGGGGTGAAAAACTGTTTTTT. Its protein product is CASSPTGGEKLFF.